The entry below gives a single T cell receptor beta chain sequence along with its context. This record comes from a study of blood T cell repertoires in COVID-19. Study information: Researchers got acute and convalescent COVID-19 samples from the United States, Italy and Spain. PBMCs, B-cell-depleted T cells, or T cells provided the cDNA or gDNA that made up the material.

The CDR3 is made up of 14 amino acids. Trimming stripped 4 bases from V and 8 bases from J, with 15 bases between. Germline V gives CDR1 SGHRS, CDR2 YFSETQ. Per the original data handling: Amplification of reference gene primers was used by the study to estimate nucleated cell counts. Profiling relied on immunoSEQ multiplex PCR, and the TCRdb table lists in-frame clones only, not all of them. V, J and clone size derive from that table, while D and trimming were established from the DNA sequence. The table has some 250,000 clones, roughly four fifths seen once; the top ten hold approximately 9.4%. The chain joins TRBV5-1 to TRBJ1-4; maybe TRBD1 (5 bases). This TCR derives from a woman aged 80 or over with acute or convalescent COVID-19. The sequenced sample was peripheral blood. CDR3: CASSLGGLSEKLFF. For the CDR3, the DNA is TGCGCCAGCAGCCTGGGGGGACTTAGCGAAAAACTGTTTTTT.